This TCR beta chain was identified during a study of T cell repertoires in cytomegalovirus infection. Study context: CMV epitopes in the study were HLA-C-restricted (recently identified) and HLA-B-restricted (well studied). Both a matching HLA type and CMV infection were indicated by public TCR beta signatures. Study results and caveats: Predominance within the ex vivo response was attributable to HLA-C-restricted CMV-specific TCR beta clonotypes. Identification of carriers of CMV plus the relevant HLA was performed using cumulative public TCR beta family frequency.

The V and J ends lost 7 bases and 6 bases respectively, with 18 bases between them. CDR1 SGHVS and CDR2 FQNEAQ come from the germline V gene. This CDR3 spans 15 amino acids. Ten or more counts support this clonotype. Its antigen is unidentified. One entry per CDR3 protein, called by TCRdb with MiXCR from the reads. The top ten clones hold more than 85% of a sample with under 95,000 distinct CDR3 sequences, about 45% of them seen once. Sequences were derived from CD8+ T cells from cultured PBMCs, sampled from culture after CMV antigen stimulation. The chain is built from TRBV7-8 and TRBJ2-2; no reliable D call. This sequence was found in a human donor in good health (CMV status not recorded). Some clones in this sample may be carry-over from other donors' samples. This chain's CDR3 is CASTPGGERAGELFF. CDR3 DNA: TGTGCCAGCACCCCAGGCGGAGAAAGGGCCGGGGAGCTGTTTTTT.